Shown below are 18 T cell receptor beta chains from a single sample sequenced in a study of long-term antiretroviral therapy in people with HIV. A v3.0 immunoSEQ assay was performed at survey level. The data were produced by immunoSEQ multiplex PCR, yet TCRdb's version contains in-frame clones alone and is incomplete. The sample carries 20,000 or so clones, approximately 86% recorded once. The sequenced sample was unsorted PBMCs, obtained 2.1 years after starting antiretroviral therapy. The receptors were gathered from a man between 18 and 29 years old with HIV.

This chain links TRBV4-3 with TRBJ2-1; D is possibly TRBD2 (5 bases). CDR3 length: 15 residues. Germline CDR1 is LGHNA and CDR2 is YSLEER. The V gene lost 0 bases and the J gene lost 7 bases, with 13 bases spanning the gap. CDR3 sequence (DNA): TGCGCCAGCAGCCAAGAAGGAGGCGGATCAAATGAGCAGTTCTTC. Translated: CASSQEGGGSNEQFF.

The chain joins TRBV5-6 to TRBJ2-1, with TRBD2 matching over 10 bases. CDR3 length equals 15 residues. Per germline, CDR1 SGHDT and CDR2 YYEEEE. Trimming at V came to 5 bases and at J to 4 bases, leaving 6 bases not matched to a gene. As DNA, the CDR3 is TGTGCCAGCAGTCACCTAGCGGGAGAGTACAATGAGCAGTTCTTC. Amino acid sequence: CASSHLAGEYNEQFF.

In its sample, this clone was seen a few times. The gene calls are TRBV2 and TRBJ2-7, with no clear D. Germline V lookup: CDR1 SNHLY, CDR2 FYNNEI. The CDR3 runs 12 residues. Trimming pared 4 bases from V and 1 base from J, leaving 5 bases between. The CDR3 DNA follows: TGTGCCAGCAGTGGCTCTTCCTACGAGCAGTACTTC. It codes for CASSGSSYEQYF.

The J gene is TRBJ2-3, the V gene TRBV7-9, with TRBD1 matching 7 bases. This CDR3 is built from 15 residues. V lost 5 bases and J lost 3; bases outside the gene matches: 8. Germline CDR1 SEHNR, CDR2 FQNEAQ (reference sequence). The CDR3 region is CASSRKGQRTDTQYF. The DNA for the CDR3 is TGTGCCAGCAGCCGAAAGGGACAGCGTACAGATACGCAGTATTTT.

The genes are TRBV28 and TRBJ2-1; maybe TRBD1 (6 bases). With 6 bases removed from V and 8 bases from J, the gap between germline ends came to 11 bases. The CDR3 is made up of 12 amino acids. Per germline, CDR1 MDHEN and CDR2 SYDVKM. The CDR3 is CASSTTGYEQFF. Here the CDR3 DNA reads TGTGCCAGCAGCACAACAGGGTATGAGCAGTTCTTC. Full variable domain (remainder filled in from reference TRBV28 and TRBJ2-1): DVKVTQSSRYLVKRTGEKVFLECVQDMDHENMFWYRQDPGLGLRLIYFSYDVKMKEKGDIPEGYSVSREKKERFSLILESASTNQTSMYLCASSTTGYEQFFGPGTRLTVL.

This chain uses TRBV4-2 with TRBJ2-5; 8 bases agree with TRBD2. V lost 5 bases to trimming and J lost 4 bases; unmatched junction nucleotides: 9. Looked up from germline, CDR1 is LGHNA and CDR2 is YNFKEQ. This CDR3 has 15 amino acids. The CDR3 protein is CASSREAGDGETQYF. As DNA, the CDR3 is TGTGCCAGCAGCAGGGAAGCGGGAGATGGAGAGACCCAGTACTTC.

The V gene is TRBV15, the J gene TRBJ2-3, with 12 bases matching TRBD2. The CDR3 runs 17 residues. V was clipped by 0 bases and J by 6 bases; unmatched bases: 7. Per the germline V gene, CDR1 is LNHNV and CDR2 is YYDKDF (reference sequence). In DNA, the CDR3 is TGTGCCACCAGCAGAGACCCTAGCGGGGGGGACCGCGATACGCAGTATTTT. This sequence encodes CATSRDPSGGDRDTQYF.

The V gene is TRBV6-5, the J gene TRBJ2-7, with TRBD2 matching 7 bases. The CDR3 contains 14 residues. The V gene's germline CDR1 is MNHEY and CDR2 SVGAGI. V lost 2 bases and J lost 4; bases outside the gene matches: 5. CDR3: CASSYNPGGYEQYF. Written as DNA, the CDR3 is TGTGCCAGCAGTTACAATCCGGGGGGTTACGAGCAGTACTTC.

This clone has more than one count but fewer than ten. The chain links TRBV25-1 to TRBJ2-7; 12 bases fit TRBD2. This CDR3 comprises 11 residues. After removal of 8 bases from V and 8 bases from J, the junction contained 1 base not matched to a gene. Germline CDR1 reads MGHDK; CDR2 reads SYGVNS. CDR3 loop: CASLAGGKQYF. CDR3 in DNA: TGTGCCAGCCTAGCGGGAGGGAAGCAGTACTTC.

This chain connects TRBV15 to TRBJ1-5; D unclear. The germline V gene has CDR1 LNHNV and CDR2 YYDKDF (reference sequence). Trimming stripped 2 bases from V and 5 bases from J, with 7 bases between. This CDR3 has 13 amino acids. The CDR3 region is CATSRRTHQPQHF. The DNA of the CDR3 is TGTGCCACCAGCAGACGAACCCATCAGCCCCAGCATTTT.

This clone was detected only a few times. The chain combines TRBV4-1 with TRBJ2-7; 15 bases line up with TRBD2. The CDR3 covers 15 residues. V lost 6 bases to trimming and J lost 4 bases; unmatched junction nucleotides: 4. Per the germline V gene, CDR1 is MGHRA and CDR2 is YSYEKL. The CDR3, as DNA: TGCGCCAGCAGGGGACTAGCGGGAGGTGGATACGAGCAGTACTTC. Translating it yields CASRGLAGGGYEQYF.

The rearrangement uses TRBV7-8 and TRBJ1-2; no clear D. V was shortened by 2 bases and J by 6 bases, with 13 bases between the two germline ends. The CDR3 is 14 amino acids. CDR1 and CDR2 (germline): SGHVS, FQNEAQ. The CDR3 bases are TGTGCCAGCAGCTTACCCGGACTTCCAGATGGCTACACCTTC. Amino acid sequence: CASSLPGLPDGYTF.

This clone was observed a single time. The V and J genes are TRBV13 and TRBJ2-1; D call uncertain. Trimming cost V 5 bases and J 7 bases, with 6 bases left between them. The CDR3 runs 11 residues. Per germline, CDR1 PRHDT and CDR2 FYEKMQ (reference sequence). CDR3 amino acids: CASSQTNEQFF. The CDR3, as DNA: TGTGCCAGCAGCCAAACAAATGAGCAGTTCTTC. Full variable domain (missing parts from reference TRBV13 and TRBJ2-1): AAGVIQSPRHLIKEKRETATLKCYPIPRHDTVYWYQQGPGQDPQFLISFYEKMQSDKGSIPDRFSAQQFSDYHSELNMSSLELGDSALYFCASSQTNEQFFGPGTRLTVL.

The chain has TRBV5-6 and TRBJ2-3, with 9 bases fitting TRBD2. V was clipped by 1 base and J by 3 bases; unmatched bases: 6. Germline V CDR1 and CDR2: SGHDT, YYEEEE. The CDR3 is 16 amino acids. CDR3 in amino acids: CASSLFRLAGTDTQYF. DNA for the CDR3: TGTGCCAGCAGCTTGTTTAGGCTAGCGGGGACAGATACGCAGTATTTT. Full variable domain (missing parts from reference TRBV5-6 and TRBJ2-3): DAGVTQSPTHLIKTRGQQVTLRCSPKSGHDTVSWYQQALGQGPQFIFQYYEEEERQRGNFPDRFSGHQFPNYSSELNVNALLLGDSALYLCASSLFRLAGTDTQYFGPGTRLTVL.

This clone was seen a few times. The genes are TRBV10-3 and TRBJ2-7, with 10 positions matching TRBD2. Germline assignment: CDR1 ENHRY and CDR2 SYGVKD. This CDR3 comprises 14 residues. V was clipped by 7 bases and J by 0 bases; unmatched bases: 3. CDR3 coding DNA: TGTGCCATCACGGCTAGCGGGAGCTCCTACGAGCAGTACTTC. Translated: CAITASGSSYEQYF.

This chain uses TRBV4-2 with TRBJ2-2; no reliable D call. The germline V gene has CDR1 LGHNA and CDR2 YNFKEQ. The CDR3 length is 16 residues. Trimming cost V 1 base and J 2 bases, with 11 bases left between them. The DNA of the CDR3 is TGTGCCAGCAGCCAAGGGGAAGGGCCTAACACCGGGGAGCTGTTTTTT. Translated: CASSQGEGPNTGELFF.

The chain has TRBV29-1 and TRBJ1-1; D not resolved. CDR3 length: 10 amino acids. Germline V gives CDR1 SQVTM, CDR2 ANQGSEA. The V end was cut by 5 bases, the J end by 5 bases, with 6 bases between. The chain's CDR3 is CSVRETEAFF. CDR3 DNA sequence: TGCAGCGTTAGGGAAACTGAAGCTTTCTTT.

The chain recombines TRBV18 with TRBJ2-7; the D gene is possibly TRBD1 (5 bases). V was cut by 6 bases and J by 6 bases, with 21 bases left in between. Per the germline V gene, CDR1 is KGHSH and CDR2 is LQKENI. The CDR3 consists of 15 residues. CDR3 sequence (DNA): TGTGCCAGCTCGCCCGACTCAGGGTCCCGAGGCGAGCAGTACTTC. Protein: CASSPDSGSRGEQYF.